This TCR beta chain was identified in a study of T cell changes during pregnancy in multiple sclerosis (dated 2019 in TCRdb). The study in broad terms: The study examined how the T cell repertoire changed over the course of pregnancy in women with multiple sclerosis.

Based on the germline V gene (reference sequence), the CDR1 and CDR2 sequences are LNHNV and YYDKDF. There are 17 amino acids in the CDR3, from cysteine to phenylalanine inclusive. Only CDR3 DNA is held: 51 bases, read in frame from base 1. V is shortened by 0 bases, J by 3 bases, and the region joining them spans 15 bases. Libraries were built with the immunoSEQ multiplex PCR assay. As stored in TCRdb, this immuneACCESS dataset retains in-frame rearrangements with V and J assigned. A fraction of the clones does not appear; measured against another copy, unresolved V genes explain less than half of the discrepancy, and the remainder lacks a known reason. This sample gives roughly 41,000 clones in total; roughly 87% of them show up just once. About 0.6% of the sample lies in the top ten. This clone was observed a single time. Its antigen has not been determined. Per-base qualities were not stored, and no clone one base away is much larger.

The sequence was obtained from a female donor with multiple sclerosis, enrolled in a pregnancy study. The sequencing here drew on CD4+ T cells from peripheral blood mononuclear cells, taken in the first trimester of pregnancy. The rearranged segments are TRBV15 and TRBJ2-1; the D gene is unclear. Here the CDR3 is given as CATSRDTVVRNYNEQFF. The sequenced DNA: TGTGCCACCAGCAGAGATACGGTTGTAAGAAACTACAATGAGCAGTTCTTC.